This T cell receptor (beta chain) was sequenced during a study of CD8 T cells in Susac syndrome. Trimming cost V 0 bases and J 0 bases, with 7 bases left between them. This CDR3 is built from 15 residues. Germline-derived CDR1 and CDR2 are SGHRS and YFSETQ. Recently defined diagnostic criteria classed the Susac syndrome patients as definite or probable. Random hexamers were used to reverse transcribe roughly 0.45 to 1 ug of RNA. One entry per CDR3 protein results from TCRdb running MiXCR on the immunoSEQ multiplex PCR reads. The sample comprises 210,000 or so distinct CDR3 sequences, 94% of which are singletons, and around 0.16% rests with the top ten.

The TCR sequence derives from a human donor with Susac syndrome. The chain combines TRBV5-1 with TRBJ1-5, with D hard to call. Sequencing was performed on CD4+ T cells from PBMCs. DNA for the CDR3: TGCGCCAGCAGCTTGGACAGTTATAGCAATCAGCCCCAGCATTTT. Protein: CASSLDSYSNQPQHF.